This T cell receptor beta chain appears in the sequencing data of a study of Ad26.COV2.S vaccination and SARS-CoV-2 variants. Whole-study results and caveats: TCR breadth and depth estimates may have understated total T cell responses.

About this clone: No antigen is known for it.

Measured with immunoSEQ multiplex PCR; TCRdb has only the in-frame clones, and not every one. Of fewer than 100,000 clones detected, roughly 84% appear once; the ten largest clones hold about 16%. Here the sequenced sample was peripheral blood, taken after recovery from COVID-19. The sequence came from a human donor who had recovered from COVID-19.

The CDR3 spells CASGLGNPGRGYGYTF. In nucleotides, the CDR3 is TGTGCTAGTGGTTTGGGCAACCCTGGGAGGGGGTATGGCTACACCTTC. This sequence joins TRBV12-5 and TRBJ1-2; possible D gene TRBD1, 6 bases. Looked up from germline, CDR1 is LGHNT and CDR2 is FRNRAP. Deletions cut 1 base from V and 5 bases from J, with 17 bases between. This CDR3 has 16 residues.